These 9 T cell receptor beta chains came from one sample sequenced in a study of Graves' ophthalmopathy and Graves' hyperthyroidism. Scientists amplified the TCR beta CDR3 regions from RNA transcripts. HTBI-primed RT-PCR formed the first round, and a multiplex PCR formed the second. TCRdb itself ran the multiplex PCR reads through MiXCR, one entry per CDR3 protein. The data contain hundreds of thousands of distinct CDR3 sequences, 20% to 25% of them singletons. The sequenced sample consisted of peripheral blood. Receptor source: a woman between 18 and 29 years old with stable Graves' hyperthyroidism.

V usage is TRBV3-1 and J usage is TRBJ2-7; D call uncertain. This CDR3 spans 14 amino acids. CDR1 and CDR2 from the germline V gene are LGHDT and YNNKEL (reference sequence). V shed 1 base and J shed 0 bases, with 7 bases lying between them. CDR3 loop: CASSQVTGSYEQYF. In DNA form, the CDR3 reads TGTGCCAGCAGCCAAGTTACGGGCTCCTACGAGCAGTACTTC.

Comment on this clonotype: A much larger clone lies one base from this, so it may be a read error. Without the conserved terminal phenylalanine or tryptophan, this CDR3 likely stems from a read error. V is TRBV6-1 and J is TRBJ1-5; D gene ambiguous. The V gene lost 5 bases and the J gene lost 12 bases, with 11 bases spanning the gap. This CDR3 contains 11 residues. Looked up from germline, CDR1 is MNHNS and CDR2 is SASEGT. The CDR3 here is CASSQGGHQHL. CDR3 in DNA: TGTGCCAGCAGTCAAGGTGGTCACCAGCATTTG.

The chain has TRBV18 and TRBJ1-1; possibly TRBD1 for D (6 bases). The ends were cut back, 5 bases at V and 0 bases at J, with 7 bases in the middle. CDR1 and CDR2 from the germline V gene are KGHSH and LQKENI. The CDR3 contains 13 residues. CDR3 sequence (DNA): TGTGCCAGCTCAGGGACACTGAACACTGAAGCTTTCTTT. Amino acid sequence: CASSGTLNTEAFF.

CDR3 nucleotide sequence: TGTGCCACCAGCAGGAGAGGGAGCACTGAAGCTTTCTTT. Translation: CATSRRGSTEAFF. The V and J genes are TRBV15 and TRBJ1-1, with D uncertain. This CDR3 has 13 amino acids. V was cut by 3 bases and J by 4 bases, with 9 bases left in between. Per the germline V gene, CDR1 is LNHNV and CDR2 is YYDKDF (reference sequence).

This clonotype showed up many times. The CDR3 region is CASSELALEFYGYTF. The CDR3, as DNA: TGTGCCAGCAGTGAATTGGCTTTAGAGTTCTATGGCTACACCTTC. The chain couples TRBV6-1 to TRBJ1-2; no reliable D call. V was clipped by 2 bases and J by 4 bases, with 14 bases between them. The CDR3 is 15 residues long. The germline gives CDR1 MNHNS, CDR2 SASEGT.

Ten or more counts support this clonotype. CDR3 residues: CASSYVTGQETQYF. The DNA for the CDR3 is TGTGCCAGCAGTTACGTGACGGGACAAGAGACCCAGTACTTC. This chain connects TRBV6-2 or TRBV6-3 to TRBJ2-5, with D possibly TRBD2 on 5 matching bases. Germline V gene sequence: CDR1 MNHEY, CDR2 SVGEGT. The CDR3 is 14 amino acids. Trimming cost V 2 bases and J 2 bases, with 9 bases left between them.

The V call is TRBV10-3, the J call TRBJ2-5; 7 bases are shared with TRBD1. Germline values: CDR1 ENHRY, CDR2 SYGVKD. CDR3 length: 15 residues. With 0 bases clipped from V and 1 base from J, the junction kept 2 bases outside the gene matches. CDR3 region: CAISESGDSQETQYF. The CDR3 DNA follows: TGTGCCATCAGTGAGTCGGGGGACAGCCAAGAGACCCAGTACTTC.

CDR3 DNA: TGTGCCAGCAGCCAAGAGGTAGGGTCGTTGCACGAGCAGTACTTC. It translates to CASSQEVGSLHEQYF. The chain uses TRBV7-6 and TRBJ2-7; D uncertain. The V and J ends lost 5 bases and 5 bases respectively, with 19 bases between them. The CDR3 runs to 15 residues. CDR1 and CDR2 (germline): SGHVS, FNYEAQ.

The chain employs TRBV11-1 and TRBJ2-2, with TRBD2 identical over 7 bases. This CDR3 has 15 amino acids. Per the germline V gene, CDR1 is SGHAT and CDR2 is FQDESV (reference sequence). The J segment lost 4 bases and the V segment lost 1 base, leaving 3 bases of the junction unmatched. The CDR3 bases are TGTGCCAGCAGCTTAGGGCTAGCGGTCACCGGGGAGCTGTTTTTT. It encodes CASSLGLAVTGELFF.